The next 14 T cell receptor beta chains were all read from a single sample in a study of T cell repertoires in cytomegalovirus infection. One entry per CDR3 protein results from TCRdb running MiXCR on the reads. Of about 360,000 distinct CDR3 sequences listed, around a sixth are singletons. Sequencing was done on a sample of PBMCs. The receptors originated from a human donor in good health (CMV status not recorded). Some clones in this sample may be carry-over from other donors' samples.

This clonotype came up many times. The chain carries TRBV12-3 or TRBV12-4 and TRBJ2-3; 8 bases map to TRBD1. The CDR3 spans 15 residues. Trimming cost V 4 bases and J 2 bases; bases outside gene matches: 5. The CDR3 nucleotides read TGTGCCAGCAGTTCGCCGGACAGGGCCACAGATACGCAGTATTTT. Encoded protein: CASSSPDRATDTQYF.

This clonotype has ten or more counts. V usage is TRBV7-8 and J usage is TRBJ2-5, with D possibly being TRBD2 (6 bases). The germline V gene encodes CDR1 SGHVS and CDR2 FQNEAQ. The CDR3 has 12 amino acids. V was cut by 1 base and J by 9 bases, with 9 bases left in between. The CDR3 loop reads CASSLVREAQYF. CDR3 nucleotide sequence: TGTGCCAGCAGCTTAGTCAGGGAGGCCCAGTACTTC.

This clonotype was counted ten times or more. The J gene is TRBJ2-3, the V gene TRBV7-2, with 9 bases matching TRBD2. The CDR3 loop spans 16 amino acids. Germline V CDR1 and CDR2: SGHTA, FQGNSA. Unmatched junction bases numbered 11, after V lost 5 bases and J lost 5 bases. The DNA for the CDR3 is TGTGCCAGCAGCCAACGAGCGGGAGGCCCTGGAGATACGCAGTATTTT. Translated, it gives CASSQRAGGPGDTQYF.

The count of this clonotype is one. The chain combines TRBV29-1 with TRBJ1-3, with TRBD1 matching 8 bases. V lost 0 bases and J lost 0; bases outside the gene matches: 7. This CDR3 has 17 amino acids. Germline lookup yields CDR1 SQVTM and CDR2 ANQGSEA. CDR3 DNA sequence: TGCAGCGTTGAAGAAATCAGGGGGCTAGGCTCTGGAAACACCATATATTTT. Protein product: CSVEEIRGLGSGNTIYF. The full variable domain, in which reference TRBV29-1 and TRBJ1-3 provide the parts outside the CDR3, is SAVISQKPSRDICQRGTSLTIQCQVDSQVTMMFWYRQQPGQSLTLIATANQGSEATYESGFVIDKFPISRPNLTFSTLTVSNMSPEDSSIYLCSVEEIRGLGSGNTIYFGEGSWLTVV.

V is TRBV6-6 and J is TRBJ1-1; D gene uncertain. V dropped 7 bases and J dropped 1 base, with 7 bases sitting between them. The CDR3 sequence is 12 residues long. The germline V gene encodes CDR1 MNHNY and CDR2 SVGAGI (reference sequence). The DNA for the CDR3 is TGTGCCAGCAAACGGACGAACACTGAAGCTTTCTTT. Encoded protein: CASKRTNTEAFF.

This clonotype showed up just a few times. The gene calls are TRBV7-8 and TRBJ2-1, with TRBD1 as a possible D gene (5 bases). V was clipped by 1 base and J by 1 base, with 14 bases between them. Germline V gene lookup returns CDR1 SGHVS and CDR2 FQNEAQ. The CDR3 contains 17 residues. CDR3 in amino acids: CASSLVGRARSYNEQFF. The CDR3 DNA is TGTGCCAGCAGCTTAGTTGGCAGGGCGAGGTCCTACAATGAGCAGTTCTTC.

This clonotype came up many times. The chain links TRBV12-3 or TRBV12-4 to TRBJ2-1, with 9 positions matching TRBD2. V lost 7 bases, J lost 7 bases, and 17 bases stayed unmatched. The CDR3 extends over 17 amino acids. CDR3 in amino acids: CASTPRAGGGPINEQFF. The CDR3, as DNA: TGTGCCAGCACCCCCCGGGCGGGGGGGGGCCCAATAAATGAGCAGTTCTTC.

This sequence joins TRBV27 and TRBJ1-2, with 10 bases identical to TRBD1. With 5 bases clipped from V and 4 bases from J, the junction kept 7 bases outside the gene matches. Germline V lookup: CDR1 MNHEY, CDR2 SMNVEV (reference sequence). CDR3 size: 15 residues. Here the CDR3 reads CASSTRTGGPYGYTF. For the CDR3, the DNA is TGTGCCAGCAGTACGCGGACAGGGGGGCCCTATGGCTACACCTTC.

This chain's CDR3 is CASSQDFLLDEQYF. The CDR3 DNA sequence: TGCGCCAGCAGCCAAGACTTCTTACTGGACGAGCAGTACTTC. The chain carries TRBV4-1 and TRBJ2-7; D remains unclear. V was shortened by 0 bases and J by 5 bases, with 11 bases between the two germline ends. This CDR3 region has 14 residues. CDR1 is MGHRA, CDR2 YSYEKL, per germline.

This clonotype was picked up a small number of times. This chain connects TRBV7-2 to TRBJ2-3; no clear D. V was cut by 9 bases and J by 6 bases, with 16 bases left in between. The CDR3 runs 13 residues. Germline V gene sequence: CDR1 SGHTA, CDR2 FQGNSA. CDR3 in DNA: TGTGCCAGTGGGTTTGCCTCTGGGGATACGCAGTATTTT. Its protein product is CASGFASGDTQYF.

V and J are TRBV12-3 or TRBV12-4 and TRBJ2-7, with D possibly TRBD1 on 5 matching bases. V lost 6 bases and J 0 bases, leaving 9 bases between the germline ends. There are 13 residues in the CDR3. This chain's CDR3 is CASSTDSSYEQYF. The CDR3 bases are TGTGCCAGCAGCACTGACAGCTCCTACGAGCAGTACTTC.

This clonotype was seen a few times. The rearrangement links TRBV5-4 to TRBJ2-3; 15 bases are a match to TRBD2. This CDR3 spans 19 amino acids. V shed 4 bases, J shed 2 bases, and the junction held 11 bases outside the gene matches. CDR1 is SGHNT, CDR2 YYREEE, per germline (reference sequence). CDR3 in amino acids: CASSPRTSGGAFVTDTQYF. The DNA of the CDR3 is TGTGCCAGCAGCCCCAGGACTAGCGGGGGGGCCTTCGTCACAGATACGCAGTATTTT.

This clonotype was observed a handful of times. This sequence joins TRBV7-9 and TRBJ2-7; TRBD1 matches 7 bases. The germline CDR1 and CDR2 sequences are SEHNR and FQNEAQ (reference sequence). J gave up 3 bases and V 5 bases, and 10 bases lay outside the gene matches. CDR3 length equals 15 residues. CDR3 sequence: CASSKGQDLDYEQYF. Written as DNA, the CDR3 is TGTGCCAGCAGCAAAGGACAGGACCTCGACTACGAGCAGTACTTC. The entire variable domain, with the rest obtained from reference TRBV7-9 and TRBJ2-7, is as follows: DTGVSQNPRHKITKRGQNVTFRCDPISEHNRLYWYRQTLGQGPEFLTYFQNEAQLEKSRLLSDRFSAERPKGSFSTLEIQRTEQGDSAMYLCASSKGQDLDYEQYFGPGTRLTVT.

Concerning this clonotype itself: The junction and the germline gene differ at one end; a read error may be behind it. The chain employs TRBV7-9 and TRBJ2-1, with D unclear. Germline loops: CDR1 SEHNR, CDR2 FQNEAQ (reference sequence). This CDR3 has 11 residues. The CDR3 DNA reads TGTGCCAGCAGCTTAGCGGGAATCTCCGACTTC. Encoded protein: CASSLAGISDF.